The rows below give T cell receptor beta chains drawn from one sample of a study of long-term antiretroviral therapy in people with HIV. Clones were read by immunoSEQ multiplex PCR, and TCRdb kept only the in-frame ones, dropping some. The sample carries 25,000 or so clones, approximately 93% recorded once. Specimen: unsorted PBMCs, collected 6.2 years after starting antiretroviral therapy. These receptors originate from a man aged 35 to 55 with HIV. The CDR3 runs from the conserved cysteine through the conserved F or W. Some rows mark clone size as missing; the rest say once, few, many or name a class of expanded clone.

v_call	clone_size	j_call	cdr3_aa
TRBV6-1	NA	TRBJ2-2	CASNLPGANTGELFF
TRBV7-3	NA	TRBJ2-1	CASSSSVMGTANEQFF
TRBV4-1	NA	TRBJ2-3	CASSQVERGSTDTQYF
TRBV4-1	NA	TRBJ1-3	CASSQDEGGRPGNTIYF
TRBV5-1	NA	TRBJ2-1	CASSRRDRGTYNEQFF
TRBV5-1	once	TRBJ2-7	CASTDRAYEQYF
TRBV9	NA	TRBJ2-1	CASSGQGASYNEQFF
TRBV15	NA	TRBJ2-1	CATSRAPTEQFF
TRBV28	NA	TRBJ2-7	CASSSHLAGEVYGNF
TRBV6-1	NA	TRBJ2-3	CASSAWAASSTDTQYF
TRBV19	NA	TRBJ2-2	CASSPGHTNTGELFF
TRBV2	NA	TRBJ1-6	CASSVALNQPSPLHF
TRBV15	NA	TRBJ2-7	CATSRDQQGSEQYF
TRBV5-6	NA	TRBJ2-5	CASSTGGIETQYF
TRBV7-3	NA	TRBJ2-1	CASSLISYRKSSYNEQFF
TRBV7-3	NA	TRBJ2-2	CASSSGQAGELFF
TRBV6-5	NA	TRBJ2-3	CASSLRQGADTQYF
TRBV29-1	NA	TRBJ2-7	CSVEGSSYEQYF
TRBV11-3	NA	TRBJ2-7	CASSLAIRPAPYF
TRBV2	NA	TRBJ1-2	CASSEGHWGNGYTF
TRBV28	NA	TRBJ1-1	CASSLLNTEAFF
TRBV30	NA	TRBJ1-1	CAWTKRVNEAFF
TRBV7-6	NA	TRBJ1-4	CASSPMQGAWAEKLFF
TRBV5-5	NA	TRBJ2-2	CASSLGLAGGPNTGELFF
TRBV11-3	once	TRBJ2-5	CASSSGTSGQETQYF
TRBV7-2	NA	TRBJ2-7	CASSLGQGRAGYHEQYF
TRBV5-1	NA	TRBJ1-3	CASSSGGIGDTIYF
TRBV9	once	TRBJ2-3	CASSAGTRHTDTQYF
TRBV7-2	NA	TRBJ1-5	CASSFGIQPQHF
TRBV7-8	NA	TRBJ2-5	CASSLEHRYQETQYF
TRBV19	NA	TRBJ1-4	CASRQGWVVNEKLFF
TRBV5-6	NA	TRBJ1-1	CASSDRTGAWGPEAFF
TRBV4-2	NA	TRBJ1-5	CASSPEGSGMSQPQHF